This entry lists 27 T cell receptor beta chains sequenced from one sample in a study of technical replicates of blood from several donors. Sequencing was performed with immunoSEQ multiplex PCR; in TCRdb, only in-frame clones are kept and a portion is missing. The sample shows over 55,000 clones, approximately 94% of them seen only once. Sample: PBMCs. Receptors originate from a human donor in good health. Some clones in this sample may be carry-over from other donors' samples.

The J gene is TRBJ2-1, the V gene TRBV6-5, with TRBD1 matching 9 bases. V dropped 5 bases and J dropped 3; count of bases not matched to a gene: 5. The germline gives CDR1 MNHEY, CDR2 SVGAGI. The CDR3 has 15 amino acids. In DNA form, the CDR3 reads TGTGCCAGCAGTAGGACAGGGGCCGACTACAATGAGCAGTTCTTC. It is translated as CASSRTGADYNEQFF.

This chain links TRBV14 with TRBJ2-7, with a weak D call TRBD2 (5 bases). V was pared by 4 bases and J by 9 bases, with 19 bases between. From germline, CDR1 is SGHDN and CDR2 FVKESK. The CDR3 runs 14 residues. The DNA for the CDR3 is TGTGCCAGCAGCCCTAGAGTGGGCCTCGGAGGGCAGTACTTC. Amino acid sequence: CASSPRVGLGGQYF.

The CDR3 nucleotides are TGTGCCAGCAGCGCTGGGCATGCGGGGGGATATGGCTACACCTTC. Translated: CASSAGHAGGYGYTF. The gene calls are TRBV5-6 and TRBJ1-2; D possibly corresponds to TRBD1 (5 bases). The CDR3 is 15 amino acids. Trimming removed 4 bases at V and 5 bases at J, with 18 bases between. Germline lookup yields CDR1 SGHDT and CDR2 YYEEEE.

V and J are TRBV12-5 and TRBJ2-3; D is ambiguous. There are 12 residues in the CDR3. The germline V gene encodes CDR1 LGHNT and CDR2 FRNRAP. V was clipped by 11 bases and J by 4 bases, with 13 bases between them. The CDR3 reads CALHSGPDTQYF. For the CDR3, the DNA is TGTGCTCTCCACAGTGGGCCAGATACGCAGTATTTT.

The V and J genes are TRBV30 and TRBJ1-1; no clear D gene. The V end lost 1 base, the J end lost 7 bases, and 7 bases lay between the germline ends. The CDR3 totals 11 residues. Germline values: CDR1 GTSNPN, CDR2 SVGIG (reference sequence). CDR3 sequence reads: CAWSDTLEAFF. The CDR3 DNA reads as TGTGCCTGGAGTGACACCCTTGAAGCTTTCTTT.

The V call is TRBV19, the J call TRBJ2-6; 12 positions match TRBD1. The germline V gene has CDR1 LNHDA and CDR2 SQIVND (reference sequence). The CDR3 extends over 18 amino acids. The J segment lost 3 bases and the V segment lost 9 bases, leaving 12 bases of the junction unmatched. The CDR3 coding sequence is TGTGCCAGCTCTCGCCGGGACAGGGGGCGGTATGGGGCCAACGTCCTGACTTTC. Its translation is CASSRRDRGRYGANVLTF.

The chain employs TRBV25-1 and TRBJ1-1; D uncertain. Trimming took 0 bases from V and 0 from J, leaving 8 bases between them. Germline CDR1 is MGHDK and CDR2 is SYGVNS. This CDR3 has 15 amino acids. The CDR3 here is CASSEYTQLNTEAFF. CDR3 sequence (DNA): TGTGCCAGCAGTGAATATACACAATTGAACACTGAAGCTTTCTTT.

The V and J genes are TRBV6-5 and TRBJ2-2; no clear D. The CDR3 length is 11 residues. V was pared by 6 bases and J by 8 bases, with 7 bases between. The V gene's germline CDR1 is MNHEY and CDR2 SVGAGI. In DNA form, the CDR3 reads TGTGCCAGCAGCCGTCTGGGGGAGCTGTTTTTT. This translates into CASSRLGELFF.

This sequence joins TRBV18 and TRBJ2-3, with D possibly TRBD2 on 6 matching bases. The length of the CDR3 is 16 residues. Germline loops: CDR1 KGHSH, CDR2 LQKENI. V was shortened by 0 bases and J by 5 bases, with 15 bases between the two germline ends. Written as DNA, the CDR3 is TGTGCCAGCTCACCACCGGAGGTCGGCGGGATAGATACGCAGTATTTT. This translates into CASSPPEVGGIDTQYF. Full variable domain (outside the CDR3, taken from reference TRBV18 and TRBJ2-3): NAGVMQNPRHLVRRRGQEARLRCSPMKGHSHVYWYRQLPEEGLKFMVYLQKENIIDESGMPKERFSAEFPKEGPSILRIQQVVRGDSAAYFCASSPPEVGGIDTQYFGPGTRLTVL.

This chain connects TRBV5-5 to TRBJ1-1, with a weak D call TRBD1 (5 bases). This CDR3 has 15 amino acids. Trimming left V 2 bases short and J 0 bases short, with 11 bases between. The germline CDR1 and CDR2 sequences are SGHKS and YYEKEE (reference sequence). The CDR3 coding sequence is TGTGCCAGCAGCTTACAGGCGGATATGAACACTGAAGCTTTCTTT. This translates into CASSLQADMNTEAFF.

This clone was found once. The rearrangement joins TRBV7-8 to TRBJ1-2; D is unresolved. V was shortened by 1 base and J by 7 bases, with 10 bases between the two germline ends. The CDR3 contains 13 residues. CDR1 and CDR2 from the germline V gene are SGHVS and FQNEAQ. CDR3 sequence (DNA): TGTGCCAGCAGCTTAGACGGGGTGGCTGGCTACACCTTC. It encodes CASSLDGVAGYTF.

This sequence joins TRBV15 and TRBJ2-7; D gene uncertain. The CDR3 has 15 residues. Germline V gene sequence: CDR1 LNHNV, CDR2 YYDKDF (reference sequence). The germline V and J ends were trimmed by 0 bases and 4 bases, with 13 bases remaining between them. The CDR3 nucleotides read TGTGCCACCAGCAGAGATTTAGTCGGAGCTTACGAGCAGTACTTC. It specifies CATSRDLVGAYEQYF.

The chain uses TRBV7-9 and TRBJ1-2, with 7 bases identical to TRBD1. Per germline, CDR1 SEHNR and CDR2 FQNEAQ (reference sequence). The CDR3 has 13 amino acids. J gave up 12 bases and V 7 bases, and 14 bases lay outside the gene matches. The chain's CDR3 is CASILLSGTADTF. The CDR3 coding sequence is TGTGCCAGCATCCTACTATCTGGGACAGCCGACACCTTC.

The chain links TRBV5-1 to TRBJ2-1; TRBD1 agrees at 10 bases. CDR1 and CDR2 (germline): SGHRS, YFSETQ. V shed 4 bases, J shed 4 bases, and the junction held 5 bases outside the gene matches. The CDR3 covers 15 residues. The CDR3 DNA is TGCGCCAGCAGCGTTGACAGGGGGCGTTACAATGAGCAGTTCTTC. Protein product: CASSVDRGRYNEQFF.

The chain carries TRBV4-2 and TRBJ2-3; TRBD2 matches at 10 bases. The CDR3 contains 21 residues. V was pared by 0 bases and J by 5 bases, with 20 bases of the junction left unmatched. Germline CDR1 reads LGHNA; CDR2 reads YNFKEQ. CDR3 in DNA: TGTGCCAGCAGCCAAGAGATGTCTAGCGGGAGTTTCTTAGTTAAAGGAGATACGCAGTATTTT. Protein product: CASSQEMSSGSFLVKGDTQYF.

The chain is built from TRBV6-5 and TRBJ2-7; 9 bases are a match to TRBD1. CDR1 and CDR2 from the germline V gene are MNHEY and SVGAGI. The CDR3 runs 14 residues. With 6 bases clipped from V and 4 bases from J, the junction kept 7 bases outside the gene matches. The CDR3, as DNA: TGTGCCAGCAGAGAAGGGACAGGGCGGTACGAGCAGTACTTC. Translation gives CASREGTGRYEQYF.

This chain links TRBV7-2 with TRBJ2-7, with 9 bases identical to TRBD1. Losses at the gene ends were 4 bases for V and 3 bases for J; bases not matched to a gene: 4. Germline loops: CDR1 SGHTA, CDR2 FQGNSA. The CDR3 covers 14 residues. CDR3 residues: CASSWGQGIYEQYF. In nucleotides, the CDR3 is TGTGCCAGCAGCTGGGGACAGGGAATCTACGAGCAGTACTTC.

J is TRBJ2-7 and V is TRBV2; 7 positions agree with TRBD2. This CDR3 comprises 16 residues. V shed 6 bases, J shed 1 base, and the junction held 12 bases outside the gene matches. Germline V gives CDR1 SNHLY, CDR2 FYNNEI. The CDR3 DNA sequence: TGTGCCAGCAGCCCACCTCGCAGCGGGACGTCCTACGAGCAGTACTTC. This sequence encodes CASSPPRSGTSYEQYF.

This clone showed up just once. This chain joins TRBV9 and TRBJ2-5; 7 positions match TRBD2. This CDR3 has 14 residues. Germline-derived CDR1 and CDR2 are SGDLS and YYNGEE. The J segment lost 2 bases and the V segment lost 0 bases, leaving 1 base of the junction unmatched. The DNA of the CDR3 is TGTGCCAGCAGCGTAGCGGGAGGACAAGAGACCCAGTACTTC. Protein: CASSVAGGQETQYF.

The rearrangement joins TRBV9 to TRBJ2-1, with 10 bases aligning to TRBD2. Per germline, CDR1 SGDLS and CDR2 YYNGEE. The V gene end was trimmed by 3 bases and the J gene end by 3 bases; junction bases not matched to a gene: 6. CDR3 size: 16 residues. The chain's CDR3 is CASSARLAGFYNEQFF. CDR3 sequence (DNA): TGTGCCAGCAGCGCCCGACTAGCGGGTTTCTACAATGAGCAGTTCTTC.

The chain recombines TRBV6-5 with TRBJ1-1, with D possibly being TRBD1 (6 bases). Germline CDR1 and CDR2: MNHEY and SVGAGI. Trimming left V 6 bases short and J 1 base short, with 12 bases between. The CDR3 runs 14 residues. The DNA of the CDR3 is TGTGCCAGCAGAAGGGGACAAGAGAACACTGAAGCTTTCTTT. As protein: CASRRGQENTEAFF.

The chain recombines TRBV5-4 with TRBJ1-2; D gene uncertain. The V end lost 4 bases, the J end lost 3 bases, and 25 bases lay between the germline ends. The CDR3 has 18 amino acids. Germline CDR1 SGHNT, CDR2 YYREEE (reference sequence). The CDR3, as DNA: TGTGCCAGCAGCGTCGTAGCGGGGTGGGCAACGGAGGACTATGGCTACACCTTC. Translated: CASSVVAGWATEDYGYTF.

The gene calls are TRBV4-3 and TRBJ2-3, with D unresolved. Per germline, CDR1 LGHNA and CDR2 YSLEER. The CDR3 is made up of 16 amino acids. V was trimmed by 3 bases and J by 0 bases, leaving 13 bases between them. The DNA of the CDR3 is TGCGCCAGCAGCCAGCAACCGACATTTAGCACAGATACGCAGTATTTT. Its translation is CASSQQPTFSTDTQYF.

The V and J genes are TRBV9 and TRBJ2-3; 12 bases fit TRBD2. Trimming cost V 0 bases and J 2 bases; bases outside gene matches: 1. The CDR3 is 16 residues long. The germline gives CDR1 SGDLS, CDR2 YYNGEE. CDR3 sequence: CASSVGTSGVTDTQYF. The CDR3 DNA reads as TGTGCCAGCAGCGTAGGGACTAGCGGGGTCACAGATACGCAGTATTTT.

V gene TRBV5-4 combines with J gene TRBJ2-1, with 7 bases matching TRBD2. The CDR3 spans 15 residues. With 0 bases clipped from V and 7 bases from J, the junction kept 7 bases outside the gene matches. The germline V gene encodes CDR1 SGHNT and CDR2 YYREEE (reference sequence). The CDR3 region is CASSLDTSVVNEQFF. The CDR3 nucleotides are TGTGCCAGCAGCTTGGATACTAGCGTGGTAAATGAGCAGTTCTTC.

This chain links TRBV18 with TRBJ2-7; D not certain. V lost 5 bases and J lost 6, with 17 bases in between. The length of the CDR3 is 14 residues. Per the germline V gene, CDR1 is KGHSH and CDR2 is LQKENI. CDR3 nucleotides: TGTGCCAGCTCAGCCTCGGTCTCGACGGGCGAGCAGTACTTC. Amino acid sequence: CASSASVSTGEQYF.

The rearrangement joins TRBV30 to TRBJ2-7, with D perhaps matching TRBD2 (6 bases). V lost 0 bases, J lost 0 bases, and 12 bases lay in between. CDR1 and CDR2 from the germline V gene are GTSNPN and SVGIG (reference sequence). The CDR3 is 15 residues long. The CDR3 loop reads CAWSVLLAASYEQYF. In DNA, the CDR3 is TGTGCCTGGAGTGTTTTGTTAGCGGCCTCCTACGAGCAGTACTTC.